This T cell receptor (beta chain) was sequenced during a study of T-cell reconstitution after alpha-beta-depleted transplantation in children. The study's findings and limits: Newly produced T cells mostly accounted for T-cell counts and diversity one year post-transplant. Alpha-beta T cells about two months after transplant reportedly derived from several hundred expanded graft clones. Some patients showed high day-60 TCRbeta diversity, which derived from surviving recipient T cells and thymic progenitors.

In its sample, this clonotype was seen many times. Its matching antigen is unknown. Preparation of the TCRbeta library involved a method that used unique molecular identifiers. TCRdb reprocessed the PCR reads with MiXCR, giving one entry per CDR3 protein. The table records a few hundred thousand distinct CDR3 sequences, over 10% of them present only once. Germline assignment: CDR1 SGHVS and CDR2 FNYEAQ. V shed 5 bases and J shed 0 bases, with 10 bases lying between them. This CDR3 is built from 15 residues. The sequencing here drew on PBMCs, mostly from graft donor cells, taken 360 days after TCRalphabeta/CD19-depleted stem cell transplant. The chain employs TRBV7-6 and TRBJ1-4, with D hard to call. This clonotype originated in a male patient between 10 and 17 years old who had a stem cell transplant for acute myeloid leukemia, so the T cells may come from the graft donor. CDR3 residues: CASSPRRATNEKLFF. CDR3 sequence (DNA): TGTGCCAGCAGCCCTCGCAGAGCAACTAATGAAAAACTGTTTTTT.